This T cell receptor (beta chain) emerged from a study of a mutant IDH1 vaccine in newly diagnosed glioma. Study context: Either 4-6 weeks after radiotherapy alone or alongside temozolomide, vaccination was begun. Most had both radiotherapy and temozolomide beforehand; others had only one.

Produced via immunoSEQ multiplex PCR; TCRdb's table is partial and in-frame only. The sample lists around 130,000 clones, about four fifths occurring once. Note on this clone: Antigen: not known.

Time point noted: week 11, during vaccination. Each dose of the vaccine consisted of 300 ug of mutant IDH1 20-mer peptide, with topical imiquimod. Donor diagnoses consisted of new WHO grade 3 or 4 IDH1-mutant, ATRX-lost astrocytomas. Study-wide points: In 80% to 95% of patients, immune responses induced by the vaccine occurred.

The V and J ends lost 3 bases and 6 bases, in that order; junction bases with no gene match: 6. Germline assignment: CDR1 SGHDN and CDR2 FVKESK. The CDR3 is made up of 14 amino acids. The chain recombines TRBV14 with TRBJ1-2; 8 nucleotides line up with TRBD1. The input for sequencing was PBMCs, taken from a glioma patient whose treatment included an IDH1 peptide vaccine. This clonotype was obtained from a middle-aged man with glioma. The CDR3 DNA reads TGTGCCAGCAGCCAGCTCAGGGGGCTGGATGGCTACACCTTC. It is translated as CASSQLRGLDGYTF.